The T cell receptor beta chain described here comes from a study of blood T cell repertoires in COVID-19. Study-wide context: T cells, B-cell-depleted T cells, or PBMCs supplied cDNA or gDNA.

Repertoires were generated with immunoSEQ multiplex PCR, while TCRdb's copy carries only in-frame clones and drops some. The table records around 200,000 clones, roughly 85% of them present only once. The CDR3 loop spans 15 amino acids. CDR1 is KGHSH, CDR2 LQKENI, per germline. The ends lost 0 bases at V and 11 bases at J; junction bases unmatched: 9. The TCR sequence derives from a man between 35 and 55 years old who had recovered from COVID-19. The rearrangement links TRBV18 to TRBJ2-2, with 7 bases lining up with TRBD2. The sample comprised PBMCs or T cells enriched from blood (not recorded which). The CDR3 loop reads CASSPPPGGEGELFF. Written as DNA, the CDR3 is TGTGCCAGCTCACCACCGCCGGGAGGTGAGGGCGAGCTGTTTTTT.